The table lists the clone carrying this T cell receptor beta chain with a few counts. Its antigen remains unidentified. The sample comes from a study of T cells in Graves' hyperthyroidism and ophthalmopathy. Subjects with ophthalmopathy showed a Clinical Activity Score no lower than 3, a NOSPECS grade no lower than 4, and a duration shorter than 3 months. Uncontrolled infection, other autoimmune disease, pregnancy or lactation barred patients from enrollment. Diagnostic assessment was based on clinical symptoms, serum thyroxine and TRAb, thyroid ultrasound and orbital computed tomography. TCR beta CDR3 region amplification was performed from RNA transcripts. HTBI primers were the set used in a first-round RT-PCR of the TCR CDR3. TCRdb redid the calling of the multiplex PCR reads with MiXCR, one entry per CDR3 protein. The sample has roughly 380,000 distinct CDR3 sequences, about a sixth seen once; the top ten hold about 14%.

Study outcomes and limitations: The majority of expanded thyroid clonotypes above 0.001 also appeared in blood.

CDR1 SGHAT and CDR2 FQNNGV come from the germline V gene. V lost 1 base and J lost 4, with 23 bases in between. The CDR3 is made up of 18 amino acids. The V gene is TRBV11-2, the J gene TRBJ2-7; weak D call: TRBD1 (6 bases). Sequenced sample: blood. The sequence was obtained from a woman in her thirties or forties with Graves' ophthalmopathy. The CDR3 here is CASSLVSGALNPKYEQYF. The CDR3 DNA follows: TGTGCCAGCAGCTTAGTATCAGGGGCTCTGAACCCGAAATACGAGCAGTACTTC.